The TCR beta chain under discussion was sequenced for a study of T cell clonotyping in hematopoietic cell transplantation. The study's findings and limits: After transplant, recipient diversity fell while pathologically expanded clonotypes grew through day 180. Graft donor and pretransplant recipient Inverse Simpson Index values predicted broader posttransplant TCR diversity. At the given depth, recipient repertoires were over 97% de novo clonotypes.

The CDR3 runs to 12 residues. CDR1 is SGHDT and CDR2 is YYEEEE in the germline V gene. V lost 7 bases and J lost 4, with 11 bases in between. Assay used: immunoSEQ multiplex PCR; TCRdb lists only in-frame clones, some missing. The table shows more than 9,500 clones, with 85% to 95% occurring only once. With respect to this clone: What it binds is not known.

V is TRBV5-6 and J is TRBJ2-5; D gene ambiguous. The receptor comes from a woman aged 50 to 60 in good health. Some clones in this sample may be carry-over from other donors' samples. What was sequenced was peripheral blood mononuclear cells. The CDR3 protein is CASVTGLETQYF. The CDR3, as DNA: TGTGCCAGCGTCACGGGTTTAGAGACCCAGTACTTC.